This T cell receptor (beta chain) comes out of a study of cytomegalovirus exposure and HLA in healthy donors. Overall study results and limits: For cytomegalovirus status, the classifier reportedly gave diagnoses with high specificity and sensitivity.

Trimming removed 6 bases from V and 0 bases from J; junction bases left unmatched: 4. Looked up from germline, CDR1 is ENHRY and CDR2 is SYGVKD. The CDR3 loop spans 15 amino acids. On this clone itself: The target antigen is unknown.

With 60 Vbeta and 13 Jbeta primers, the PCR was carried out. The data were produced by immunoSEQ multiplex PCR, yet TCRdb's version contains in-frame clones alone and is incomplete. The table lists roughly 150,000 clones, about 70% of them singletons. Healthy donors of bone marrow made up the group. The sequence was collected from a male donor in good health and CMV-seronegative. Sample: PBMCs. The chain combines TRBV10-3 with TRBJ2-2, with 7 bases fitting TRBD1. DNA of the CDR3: TGTGCCATCAGCCTGGGACAGCCGAACACCGGGGAGCTGTTTTTT. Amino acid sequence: CAISLGQPNTGELFF.